This T cell receptor beta chain originates from a study of T cells in Graves' hyperthyroidism and ophthalmopathy (dated by TCRdb to between 2018 and 2021). For the study in its entirety: Peripheral blood samples were taken at the time of initial diagnosis, prior to any treatment. To identify distinguishing TCR V-J signatures, a discovery cohort of about 95 patients was used, comprising some 45 with Graves' ophthalmopathy and 57 with stable Graves' hyperthyroidism. Prospective prediction of ophthalmopathy was tested in an independent validation cohort of fewer than 20 hyperthyroidism patients and roughly 16 patients who later progressed to ophthalmopathy. Thyroid tissue and blood T-cell repertoires from more than 5 Graves' hyperthyroidism patients were also compared in the study. After blood sampling, hyperthyroidism patients were treated with methimazole at a starting dose of 30 mg daily, and ophthalmopathy patients were treated with high-dose intravenous methylprednisolone. The paper reports TCR Vbeta CDR3 sequencing of 140 or so peripheral blood samples: 43 ophthalmopathy, over 70 hyperthyroidism and approximately 17 progressor patients. The roughly 100 discovery patients were randomly split 7:3 into training and test sets. What the authors observed across the whole study: Sample size was not statistically predetermined, and investigators were not blinded to group allocation. A 13 V-J signature model separated ophthalmopathy from stable hyperthyroidism, with approximately 87% sensitivity and roughly 81% specificity in cross-validation and 80%/75% in testing. Blood samples also contained most of the expanded thyroid clonotypes (frequency above 0.001), which suggests that blood repertoires may reflect thyroid immune responses. In validation, the model predicted progression to ophthalmopathy with approximately 71% sensitivity and about 72% specificity, a median of roughly seven months before onset.

This clonotype showed up many times. No antigen is known for it. Base-call qualities are not available, and no considerably larger clone is one nucleotide away. Ophthalmopathy patients had moderately to severely active disease, with a Clinical Activity Score of 3 or more, a NOSPECS grade of 4 or more, and a disease duration of less than 3 months. Exclusion was applied to patients with uncontrolled infections, other autoimmune diseases, pregnancy or lactation. Clinical symptoms, serum thyroxine and TRAb, thyroid ultrasound, and orbital computed tomography formed the basis for the diagnoses. PBMCs were isolated from about 10 ml of fresh peripheral blood by Ficoll-Paque density gradient centrifugation. Trizol reagent was used to extract total RNA, and RNA quality was then checked on an Agilent 2100 Bioanalyzer. The TCR beta CDR3 regions were amplified from the RNA transcripts. The TCR CDR3 was subjected to a first round of RT-PCR using the HTBI primer set and the Qiagen OneStep RT-PCR kit. The libraries were constructed in a second round of multiplex PCR and then size-selected and purified. Sequencing of the libraries was done on an Illumina HiSeq2000 using paired-end 100 bp reads. The original methods were these. SOAPnuke was used to process the raw data, with reads discarded if the reads contained adapters or uncalled bases, had a mean Phred below 15, or lacked an exact constant-primer or identifier match. COPE v1.2.5 was used to merge the high-quality paired reads, and each unique nucleotide sequence was defined as a clonotype. MiTCR v1.1 was used to align clonotypes to the IMGT TRBV, TRBD and TRBJ reference segments. The analysis included only V-J combinations with a frequency above 0.0001, which together covered about 99% of the repertoires. The TCS score was defined as F50 (clonal expansion) divided by E x V (chaos), with BLOSUM62-based TCRdist calculated between CDR3 peptides within each V-J. Welch's t-statistics and random forest reduced several hundred V-J features to some 14, which were used in a naive Bayes classifier (R e1071). Using fastp trimming at Q25 and MiXCR clonotype assembly, TCRdb reanalyzed the public sequencing data and kept in-frame beta chains. CDR3 protein duplicates are merged, each entry listing the most common genes and DNA. These V and J calls rely on TCRdb rather than the paper's analysis. A total of 400,000 or so distinct CDR3 sequences appear in this sample, around 15% of them only once. Approximately 19% of the sample is taken by the ten largest.

From the germline V gene (reference sequence), CDR1 is GTSNPN and CDR2 is SVGIG. The germline V end is reduced by 3 bases and the J end by 3 bases; junction bases left unmatched: 5. Counted from cysteine to phenylalanine, this CDR3 has 14 amino acids. Only the CDR3 part of the read is kept: 42 bases, read in frame from the first base. The TCR was taken from a woman aged 55-75 years with Graves' ophthalmopathy. Sequenced: blood. The receptor chain draws on TRBV30 and TRBJ2-7; 10 junctional bases match TRBD2. The sequenced DNA: TGTGCCTGGAGCAAGGGACTAGCGAGCTACGAGCAGTACTTC. Its translation reads: CAWSKGLASYEQYF. The CDR3, completed at both ends by the reference TRBV30 and TRBJ2-7 genes, gives the full variable domain SQTIHQWPATLVQPVGSPLSLECTVEGTSNPNLYWYRQAAGRGLQLLFYSVGIGQISSEVPQNLSASRPQDRQFILSSKKLLLSDSGFYLCAWSKGLASYEQYFGPGTRLTVT.